Presented here are 31 T cell receptor beta chains from one specimen sequenced in a study of T cells in Graves' hyperthyroidism and ophthalmopathy. RNA transcripts gave rise to amplified TCR beta CDR3 regions. TCR CDR3 regions were first amplified by RT-PCR with HTBI primers. TCRdb passed the multiplex PCR reads through MiXCR, listing each CDR3 protein once. This table holds fewer than 650,000 distinct CDR3 sequences, approximately 14% found once. Sequences were obtained from blood. Every receptor here comes from a woman under 30 with Graves' ophthalmopathy.

The sample holds many counts of this clonotype. The chain combines TRBV7-2 with TRBJ2-7, with 7 bases aligning to TRBD1. Germline CDR1 SGHTA, CDR2 FQGNSA. Losses at the gene ends were 2 bases for V and 4 bases for J; bases not matched to a gene: 8. The CDR3 runs to 15 residues. In DNA form, the CDR3 reads TGTGCCAGCAGCTTAACAGCAGGGGGATTTTACGAGCAGTACTTC. Protein sequence: CASSLTAGGFYEQYF.

This clonotype occurred many times. The CDR3 nucleotides read TGTGCCAGCAGCTTACAGGCCCAGTACTTC. Translated, it gives CASSLQAQYF. The chain combines TRBV5-8 with TRBJ2-5; tentative D call: TRBD1 (5 bases). Germline CDR1 reads SGHTS; CDR2 reads YDEGEE. The V end was cut by 2 bases, the J end by 9 bases, with 5 bases between. The CDR3 is 10 amino acids.

This clonotype was observed a handful of times. V and J are TRBV24-1 and TRBJ2-7; D could derive from TRBD1 or TRBD2 (7 bases each). The germline CDR1 and CDR2 sequences are KGHDR and SFDVKD. The V end was cut by 4 bases, the J end by 1 base, with 16 bases between. The CDR3 covers 16 residues. CDR3 sequence (DNA): TGTGCCACCAGTGAGGGAGGGGGCAAGGCATCCTACGAGCAGTACTTC. It encodes CATSEGGGKASYEQYF.

In this sample, this clonotype turned up many times. J is TRBJ2-5 and V is TRBV28, with TRBD2 matching 8 bases. Germline assignment: CDR1 MDHEN and CDR2 SYDVKM. The CDR3 spans 14 residues. Trimming at V came to 2 bases and at J to 4 bases, leaving 3 bases not matched to a gene. The CDR3 sequence: CASSLRGGRETQYF. CDR3 coding DNA: TGTGCCAGCAGTTTACGGGGGGGCCGAGAGACCCAGTACTTC. The whole variable domain, remainder taken from reference TRBV28 and TRBJ2-5, is DVKVTQSSRYLVKRTGEKVFLECVQDMDHENMFWYRQDPGLGLRLIYFSYDVKMKEKGDIPEGYSVSREKKERFSLILESASTNQTSMYLCASSLRGGRETQYFGPGTRLLVL.

The CDR3 here is CASSLANGSAGATSYEQYF. The CDR3 DNA reads as TGTGCCAGCAGCTTAGCGAACGGGAGTGCGGGGGCTACCTCCTACGAGCAGTACTTC. V and J are TRBV7-6 and TRBJ2-7; a possible D gene is TRBD2 (7 bases). Germline V gives CDR1 SGHVS, CDR2 FNYEAQ. The CDR3 consists of 19 residues. Trimming removed 0 bases at V and 0 bases at J, with 21 bases between.

This clonotype was detected many times. The chain links TRBV7-2 to TRBJ2-3; 7 bases align to TRBD1. Trimming cost V 2 bases and J 4 bases; bases outside gene matches: 6. This CDR3 region has 15 residues. The germline V gene encodes CDR1 SGHTA and CDR2 FQGNSA. The DNA of the CDR3 is TGTGCCAGCAGCTTAAGACAGGGAGTGGCAGATACGCAGTATTTT. Protein sequence: CASSLRQGVADTQYF.

At least ten counts were recorded for this clonotype. The V call is TRBV4-3, the J call TRBJ2-7, with 9 bases fitting TRBD1. CDR3 size: 15 residues. Germline values: CDR1 LGHNA, CDR2 YSLEER. Trimming took 1 base from V and 2 from J; bases not matched to a gene: 3. As DNA, the CDR3 is TGCGCCAGCAGCCAAGCCCGACAGGGGGCCTACGAGCAGTACTTC. This codes for CASSQARQGAYEQYF.

This clonotype was detected ten times or more. The chain joins TRBV6-2 or TRBV6-3 to TRBJ2-2; 7 positions match TRBD2. The CDR3 has 18 amino acids. V was pared by 0 bases and J by 6 bases, with 13 bases of the junction left unmatched. Germline CDR1 MNHEY, CDR2 SVGEGT. The CDR3 sequence is CASSYSHFRGRRSGELFF. CDR3 in DNA: TGTGCCAGCAGTTACTCGCACTTTCGCGGGAGAAGGTCCGGGGAGCTGTTTTTT.

The chain recombines TRBV7-2 with TRBJ2-5, with D maybe TRBD2 (6 bases). The CDR3 is 16 amino acids. The V gene's germline CDR1 is SGHTA and CDR2 FQGNSA. Trimming left V 3 bases short and J 0 bases short, with 14 bases between. CDR3 loop: CASSFGQAGHQETQYF. CDR3 coding DNA: TGTGCCAGCAGCTTTGGTCAAGCGGGCCACCAAGAGACCCAGTACTTC.

This clonotype was counted many times. This chain joins TRBV27 and TRBJ1-5; possibly TRBD1 for D (5 bases). The CDR3 loop spans 16 amino acids. Germline V gene sequence: CDR1 MNHEY, CDR2 SMNVEV (reference sequence). With 3 bases removed from V and 5 bases from J, the gap between germline ends came to 17 bases. Here the CDR3 DNA reads TGTGCCAGCAGTTTCGGGGCGTTAGGGGTGGATCAGCCCCAGCATTTT. Translation: CASSFGALGVDQPQHF.

There are many counts of this clonotype. The CDR3 coding sequence is TGCAGTGCTAGAGCGGTAGCGGGAGGCCGGGGCTCCTACAATGAGCAGTTCTTC. Protein sequence: CSARAVAGGRGSYNEQFF. The chain has TRBV20-1 and TRBJ2-1, with TRBD2 identical over 10 bases. The CDR3 sequence is 18 residues long. CDR1 and CDR2 (germline): DFQATT, SNEGSKA (reference sequence). V lost 1 base, J lost 0 bases, and 9 bases stayed unmatched.

The table lists this clonotype with many counts. The V call is TRBV9, the J call TRBJ2-3, with 9 bases identical to TRBD2. The CDR3 covers 16 residues. Germline loops: CDR1 SGDLS, CDR2 YYNGEE. J was trimmed by 2 bases and V by 0 bases; bases with no gene match: 4. The CDR3 loop reads CASSVVLAGPTDTQYF. CDR3 nucleotides: TGTGCCAGCAGCGTAGTTCTAGCGGGACCCACAGATACGCAGTATTTT.

At least ten counts were recorded for this clonotype. In nucleotides, the CDR3 is TGTGCCAGCAGCTTAGAACTAGCGAACTCCTACGAGCAGTACTTC. It codes for CASSLELANSYEQYF. The chain carries TRBV7-2 and TRBJ2-7; the match to TRBD2 covers 7 bases. This CDR3 spans 15 amino acids. J gave up 0 bases and V 1 base, and 3 bases lay outside the gene matches. Per the germline V gene, CDR1 is SGHTA and CDR2 is FQGNSA. Full variable domain (rest looked up from reference TRBV7-2 and TRBJ2-7): GAGVSQSPSNKVTEKGKDVELRCDPISGHTALYWYRQSLGQGLEFLIYFQGNSAPDKSGLPSDRFSAERTGGSVSTLTIQRTQQEDSAVYLCASSLELANSYEQYFGPGTRLTVT.

This clonotype showed up many times. The V gene is TRBV6-5, the J gene TRBJ1-1, with D possibly being TRBD1 (5 bases). Germline V gene data show CDR1 as MNHEY and CDR2 as SVGAGI. V lost 2 bases, J lost 4 bases, and 11 bases lay in between. The CDR3 sequence is 14 residues long. In DNA form, the CDR3 reads TGTGCCAGCAGTTACATCAGGGAGGGCACTGAAGCTTTCTTT. It translates to CASSYIREGTEAFF.

This clonotype was counted only a few times. J is TRBJ2-7 and V is TRBV29-1; 11 nucleotides agree with TRBD2. Germline loops: CDR1 SQVTM, CDR2 ANQGSEA. The CDR3 runs 14 residues. Germline trimming cut 4 bases from V and 6 bases from J; bases unmatched to any gene: 8. The CDR3 protein is CSVAELAGETEQYF. The CDR3 bases are TGCAGCGTTGCCGAACTAGCGGGAGAAACCGAGCAGTACTTC.

Turning to this clonotype: This may arise from a read error, as a much more abundant clone is one base away. The V and J genes are TRBV28 and TRBJ2-1; TRBD2 might be the D (5 bases). Per germline, CDR1 MDHEN and CDR2 SYDVKM. This CDR3 is 16 amino acids long. Trimming removed 5 bases at V and 7 bases at J, with 21 bases between. DNA of the CDR3: TGTGCCAGCAGTGTCCGTTTTAGGGTTAGCGTAAATGAGCAGTTCTTC. It yields the protein CASSVRFRVSVNEQFF.

The CDR3 loop is CASISRQNYTEAFF. The CDR3 DNA is TGTGCCAGCATCTCCAGACAGAATTACACTGAAGCTTTCTTT. V usage is TRBV6-1 and J usage is TRBJ1-1, with D possibly being TRBD1 (5 bases). This CDR3 region has 14 residues. Germline V gives CDR1 MNHNS, CDR2 SASEGT. The V and J ends lost 7 bases and 3 bases respectively, with 15 bases between them.

With regard to this clonotype: A much bigger clone sits one base away, suggesting this may be a read error. This chain joins TRBV9 and TRBJ1-3; the D is unclear. V lost 3 bases, J lost 0 bases, and 4 bases lay in between. CDR3 length equals 13 residues. Germline V lookup: CDR1 SGDLS, CDR2 YYNGEE. The CDR3 DNA reads as TGTGCCAGCAGCGAGAGCTCTGGAAACACCATATATTTT. Translation: CASSESSGNTIYF. The full variable domain, its missing parts supplied by reference TRBV9 and TRBJ1-3, is DSGVTQTPKHLITATGQRVTLRCSPRSGDLSVYWYQQSLDQGLQFLIQYYNGEERAKGNILERFSAQQFPDLHSELNLSSLELGDSALYFCASSESSGNTIYFGEGSWLTVV.

V and J are TRBV7-8 and TRBJ2-7; 9 positions agree with TRBD2. The CDR3 covers 18 residues. Trimming removed 2 bases from V and 2 bases from J; junction bases left unmatched: 13. Germline CDR1 is SGHVS and CDR2 is FQNEAQ. CDR3 protein: CASSLSGWGLAGTYEQYF. CDR3 in DNA: TGTGCCAGCAGCTTAAGTGGATGGGGGCTAGCGGGGACCTACGAGCAGTACTTC.

This clonotype has a count of ten or more. This rearrangement joins TRBV29-1 to TRBJ1-5, with D uncertain. Deletions cut 5 bases from V and 4 bases from J, with 9 bases between. CDR1 SQVTM and CDR2 ANQGSEA come from the germline V gene. The CDR3 spans 12 residues. CDR3 sequence: CSVTDGNQPQHF. The CDR3 bases are TGCAGCGTTACGGACGGAAATCAGCCCCAGCATTTT. Variable domain in full (rest from reference TRBV29-1 and TRBJ1-5): SAVISQKPSRDICQRGTSLTIQCQVDSQVTMMFWYRQQPGQSLTLIATANQGSEATYESGFVIDKFPISRPNLTFSTLTVSNMSPEDSSIYLCSVTDGNQPQHFGDGTRLSIL.

This clonotype was seen repeatedly, ten times or more. This chain uses TRBV5-6 with TRBJ2-1; 8 bases align to TRBD2. The CDR3 length is 17 residues. V shed 0 bases, J shed 7 bases, and the junction held 12 bases outside the gene matches. Germline loops: CDR1 SGHDT, CDR2 YYEEEE. This chain's CDR3 is CASSLAFSGSARNEQFF. The CDR3 DNA reads TGTGCCAGCAGCTTGGCCTTCAGCGGGAGCGCGAGGAATGAGCAGTTCTTC.

This clonotype was counted at least ten times. The gene calls are TRBV20-1 and TRBJ2-5, with 9 bases identical to TRBD2. Looked up from germline, CDR1 is DFQATT and CDR2 is SNEGSKA (reference sequence). The ends lost 4 bases at V and 2 bases at J; junction bases unmatched: 5. The CDR3 spans 14 residues. The DNA of the CDR3 is TGCAGTGCTAACCGCGGGGGGGTTCAAGAGACCCAGTACTTC. Protein sequence: CSANRGGVQETQYF.

This clonotype was found a few times. The chain couples TRBV11-2 to TRBJ1-2; D may be TRBD1 (6 bases). This CDR3 region has 16 residues. Germline V gene sequence: CDR1 SGHAT, CDR2 FQNNGV. V dropped 2 bases and J dropped 8 bases, with 21 bases sitting between them. As DNA, the CDR3 is TGTGCCAGCAGCTTATTGGCAGGGGTCAGCCCAGGGGGCTACACCTTC. Translating it yields CASSLLAGVSPGGYTF. Variable domain in full (rest from reference TRBV11-2 and TRBJ1-2): EAGVAQSPRYKIIEKRQSVAFWCNPISGHATLYWYQQILGQGPKLLIQFQNNGVVDDSQLPKDRFSAERLKGVDSTLKIQPAKLEDSAVYLCASSLLAGVSPGGYTFGSGTRLTVV.

This clonotype was detected a few times. V is TRBV20-1 and J is TRBJ2-7, with 9 bases identical to TRBD1. In germline, CDR1 is DFQATT, CDR2 SNEGSKA (reference sequence). V lost 3 bases and J lost 3; bases outside the gene matches: 9. The CDR3 is made up of 15 amino acids. The DNA for the CDR3 is TGCAGTGCTAGTAGCCCGGGACAGGGTCTCTACGAGCAGTACTTC. Its translation: CSASSPGQGLYEQYF.

This clonotype has just a few counts. V and J are TRBV14 and TRBJ1-2; 9 bases are a match to TRBD1. Germline V gene sequence: CDR1 SGHDN, CDR2 FVKESK. This CDR3 contains 16 residues. V was pared by 0 bases and J by 4 bases, with 6 bases of the junction left unmatched. Written as DNA, the CDR3 is TGTGCCAGCAGCCAAGATGGGACAGGGACCATCTATGGCTACACCTTC. Protein product: CASSQDGTGTIYGYTF.

The V call is TRBV6-1, the J call TRBJ2-1; TRBD1 agrees at 8 bases. This CDR3 contains 16 residues. Germline trimming cut 5 bases from V and 0 bases from J; bases unmatched to any gene: 6. Germline V gene lookup returns CDR1 MNHNS and CDR2 SASEGT. CDR3 residues: CASSTGQGGSYNEQFF. CDR3 nucleotides: TGTGCCAGCAGTACCGGACAGGGCGGCTCCTACAATGAGCAGTTCTTC.

This clonotype has just a few counts. The J gene is TRBJ2-1, the V gene TRBV9; no reliable D call. The CDR3 contains 12 residues. V was pared by 4 bases and J by 7 bases, with 9 bases between. Germline V lookup: CDR1 SGDLS, CDR2 YYNGEE. The CDR3 spells CASSPRENEQFF. The CDR3 bases are TGTGCCAGCAGCCCCCGCGAGAATGAGCAGTTCTTC.

This chain uses TRBV27 with TRBJ2-2; 15 bases match TRBD2. V was pared by 3 bases and J by 7 bases, with 9 bases of the junction left unmatched. The CDR3 is 18 residues long. CDR1 MNHEY and CDR2 SMNVEV come from the germline V gene (reference sequence). The CDR3 protein is CASSFLGLAGGFDGELFF. CDR3 coding DNA: TGTGCCAGCAGTTTTCTGGGACTAGCGGGAGGTTTTGACGGGGAGCTGTTTTTT.

This clonotype appeared a few times. The rearrangement joins TRBV24-1 to TRBJ1-1, with D perhaps TRBD1 (5 bases). Trimming pared 3 bases from V and 8 bases from J, leaving 18 bases between. Per germline, CDR1 KGHDR and CDR2 SFDVKD. CDR3 length: 15 residues. CDR3 sequence (DNA): TGTGCCACCAGTGATCTACCGGGACTGAAAAAAGAAGCTTTCTTT. This translates into CATSDLPGLKKEAFF.

Many counts were recorded for this clonotype. This sequence joins TRBV7-2 and TRBJ2-7, with a weak D call TRBD2 (6 bases). The CDR3 loop spans 14 amino acids. The V end lost 7 bases, the J end lost 7 bases, and 20 bases lay between the germline ends. The V gene's germline CDR1 is SGHTA and CDR2 FQGNSA. The CDR3 bases are TGTGCCAGCAACCCGTTCCGGGAGTGGGGAGAGCAGTACTTC. Translation: CASNPFREWGEQYF.

The chain is built from TRBV4-2 and TRBJ1-5; possibly TRBD1 for D (5 bases). The CDR3 contains 14 residues. Germline loops: CDR1 LGHNA, CDR2 YNFKEQ. V was cut by 0 bases and J by 4 bases, with 7 bases left in between. CDR3 protein: CASSQDGANQPQHF. The CDR3 DNA reads TGTGCCAGCAGCCAAGATGGGGCAAATCAGCCCCAGCATTTT.